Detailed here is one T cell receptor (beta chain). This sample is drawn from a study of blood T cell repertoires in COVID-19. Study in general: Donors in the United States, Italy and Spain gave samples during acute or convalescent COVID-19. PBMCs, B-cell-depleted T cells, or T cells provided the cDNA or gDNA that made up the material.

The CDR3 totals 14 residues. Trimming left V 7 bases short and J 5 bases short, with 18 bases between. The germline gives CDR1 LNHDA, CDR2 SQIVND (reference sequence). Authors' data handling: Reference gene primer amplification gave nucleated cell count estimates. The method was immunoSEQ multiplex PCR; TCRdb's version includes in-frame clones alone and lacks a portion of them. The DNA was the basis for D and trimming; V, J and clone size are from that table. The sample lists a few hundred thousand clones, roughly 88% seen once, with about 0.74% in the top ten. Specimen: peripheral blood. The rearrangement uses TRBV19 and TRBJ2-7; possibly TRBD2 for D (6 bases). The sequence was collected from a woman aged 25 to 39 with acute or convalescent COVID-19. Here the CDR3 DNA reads TGTGCCAGTACCGACGGACTAACCCTCGACGAGCAGTACTTC. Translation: CASTDGLTLDEQYF.